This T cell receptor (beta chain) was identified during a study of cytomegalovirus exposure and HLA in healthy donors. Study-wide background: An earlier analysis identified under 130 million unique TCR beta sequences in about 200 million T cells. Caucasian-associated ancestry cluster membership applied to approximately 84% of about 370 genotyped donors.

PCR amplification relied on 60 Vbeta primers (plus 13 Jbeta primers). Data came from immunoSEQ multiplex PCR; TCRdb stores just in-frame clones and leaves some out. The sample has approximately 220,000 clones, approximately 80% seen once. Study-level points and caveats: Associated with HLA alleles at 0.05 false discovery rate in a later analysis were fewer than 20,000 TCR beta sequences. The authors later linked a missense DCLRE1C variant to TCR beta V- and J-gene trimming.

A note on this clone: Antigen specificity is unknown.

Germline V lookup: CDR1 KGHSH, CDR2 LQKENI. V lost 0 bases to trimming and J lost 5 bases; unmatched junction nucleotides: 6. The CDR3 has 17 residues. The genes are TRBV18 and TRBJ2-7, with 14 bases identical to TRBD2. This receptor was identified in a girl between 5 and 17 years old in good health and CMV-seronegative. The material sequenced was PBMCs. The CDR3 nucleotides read TGTGCCAGCTCACCACCGACAGGGACTAGCGGGAGCAACGAGCAGTACTTC. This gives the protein CASSPPTGTSGSNEQYF.